This passage covers 16 T cell receptor beta chains from one sample sequenced in a study of neurological immune-mediated disorders. Each CDR3 protein is one row after TCRdb ran MiXCR on the 5' RACE reads. The table shows tens of thousands of distinct CDR3 sequences, with just under 4% occurring only once. Specimen: CD4+ T cells from blood. The origin of the receptors is a middle-aged woman with multiple sclerosis.

This clonotype was counted ten times or more. The V gene is TRBV12-3 or TRBV12-4, the J gene TRBJ1-5; D not resolved. The length of the CDR3 is 13 residues. V was clipped by 6 bases and J by 3 bases, with 9 bases between them. The CDR3 DNA is TGTGCCAGCAGCCACAGCTTCAATCAGCCCCAGCATTTT. This translates into CASSHSFNQPQHF.

This clonotype was counted ten times or more. The J gene is TRBJ2-5, the V gene TRBV14, with a possible D match to TRBD1 (6 bases). Trimming took 4 bases from V and 2 from J, leaving 17 bases between them. Germline loops: CDR1 SGHDN, CDR2 FVKESK. This CDR3 contains 16 residues. This CDR3 is CASSLKTVTGQETQYF. In nucleotides, the CDR3 is TGTGCCAGCAGCCTTAAAACCGTTACAGGGCAAGAGACCCAGTACTTC.

This clonotype was picked up many times. The chain is built from TRBV2 and TRBJ2-5, with D perhaps matching TRBD2 (5 bases). V lost 3 bases and J 3 bases, leaving 8 bases between the germline ends. The CDR3 covers 13 residues. The germline V gene has CDR1 SNHLY and CDR2 FYNNEI. For the CDR3, the DNA is TGTGCCAGCAGTGAGTTCGGGGAAGAGACCCAGTACTTC. Translation: CASSEFGEETQYF. The full variable domain, with the rest looked up from reference TRBV2 and TRBJ2-5, is EPEVTQTPSHQVTQMGQEVILRCVPISNHLYFYWYRQILGQKVEFLVSFYNNEISEKSEIFDDQFSVERPDGSNFTLKIRSTKLEDSAMYFCASSEFGEETQYFGPGTRLLVL.

Note on this clonotype: Being one base from a much bigger clone, this may be a read error. The chain is built from TRBV20-1 and TRBJ2-2; 7 positions match TRBD1. With 5 bases clipped from V and 0 bases from J, the junction kept 3 bases outside the gene matches. Looked up from germline, CDR1 is DFQATT and CDR2 is SNEGSKA (reference sequence). CDR3 length: 14 amino acids. In DNA form, the CDR3 reads TGCAGTGCTCAGGACAGGACGAACACCGGGGAGCTGTTTTTT. It codes for CSAQDRTNTGELFF.

This clonotype was recorded many times. CDR3 amino acids: CASSQDLRDTEAFF. The CDR3 nucleotides read TGTGCCAGCAGCCAAGATCTCCGGGACACTGAAGCTTTCTTT. The chain is built from TRBV3-1 and TRBJ1-1; D remains unclear. CDR3 length: 14 amino acids. Germline V gene sequence: CDR1 LGHDT, CDR2 YNNKEL (reference sequence). Trimming removed 0 bases at V and 3 bases at J, with 8 bases between.

There are many counts of this clonotype. The chain uses TRBV5-1 and TRBJ1-3, with D uncertain. Germline V CDR1 and CDR2: SGHRS, YFSETQ. The V and J ends lost 0 bases and 0 bases respectively, with 10 bases between them. The CDR3 totals 16 residues. The CDR3 region is CASSLGLASSGNTIYF. CDR3 bases: TGCGCCAGCAGCTTGGGGCTCGCGAGCTCTGGAAACACCATATATTTT.

In its sample, this clonotype was seen many times. The chain recombines TRBV15 with TRBJ1-5, with D hard to call. Trimming left V 0 bases short and J 5 bases short, with 5 bases between. Germline values: CDR1 LNHNV, CDR2 YYDKDF (reference sequence). The CDR3 spans 13 residues. The CDR3 DNA is TGTGCCACCAGCAGAGATCGCTATCAGCCCCAGCATTTT. Translated: CATSRDRYQPQHF.

This clonotype has at least ten counts. This chain joins TRBV5-1 and TRBJ2-7; D may be TRBD1 (6 bases). The V gene lost 4 bases and the J gene lost 5 bases, with 16 bases spanning the gap. The CDR3 contains 14 residues. Germline V gene lookup returns CDR1 SGHRS and CDR2 YFSETQ. The CDR3 DNA follows: TGCGCCAGCAGCAGTGGACAGTATACGGACGAGCAGTACTTC. Protein sequence: CASSSGQYTDEQYF.

This clonotype came up many times. This chain joins TRBV29-1 and TRBJ2-1, with TRBD1 as a possible D gene (7 bases). In germline, CDR1 is SQVTM, CDR2 ANQGSEA. The CDR3 is made up of 16 amino acids. V shed 6 bases and J shed 1 base, with 19 bases lying between them. This CDR3 reads CSVRRGGGISYNEQFF. The CDR3 nucleotides are TGCAGCGTCCGCCGTGGAGGGGGCATTTCCTACAATGAGCAGTTCTTC.

This clonotype appeared many times. The V and J genes are TRBV7-8 and TRBJ1-4; 7 nucleotides agree with TRBD1. The CDR3 spans 13 residues. The germline V gene encodes CDR1 SGHVS and CDR2 FQNEAQ. The ends lost 5 bases at V and 7 bases at J; junction bases unmatched: 4. The CDR3 DNA reads TGTGCCAGCAGCAGGGGGCCGACTGAAAAACTGTTTTTT. Translating it yields CASSRGPTEKLFF.

Ten or more counts support this clonotype. CDR3 DNA: TGTGCCAGCAGCCAAGCGGAAGGGGGCGCCTATGGCTACACCTTC. It translates to CASSQAEGGAYGYTF. The chain couples TRBV3-1 to TRBJ1-2; 7 bases agree with TRBD1. Looked up from germline, CDR1 is LGHDT and CDR2 is YNNKEL (reference sequence). The CDR3 contains 15 residues. Trimming cost V 1 base and J 4 bases; bases outside gene matches: 6. The full variable domain, rest sourced from reference TRBV3-1 and TRBJ1-2, is DTAVSQTPKYLVTQMGNDKSIKCEQNLGHDTMYWYKQDSKKFLKIMFSYNNKELIINETVPNRFSPKSPDKAHLNLHINSLELGDSAVYFCASSQAEGGAYGYTFGSGTRLTVV.

This clonotype was counted at least ten times. The chain joins TRBV5-1 to TRBJ1-6; 7 positions agree with TRBD1. V shed 3 bases, J shed 0 bases, and the junction held 3 bases outside the gene matches. Germline-derived CDR1 and CDR2 are SGHRS and YFSETQ. This CDR3 contains 16 residues. In DNA form, the CDR3 reads TGCGCCAGCAGCTCACAGGGGAGCTCCTATAATTCACCCCTCCACTTT. Its translation: CASSSQGSSYNSPLHF. Using reference TRBV5-1 and TRBJ1-6 for the parts outside the CDR3, the full variable domain is KAGVTQTPRYLIKTRGQQVTLSCSPISGHRSVSWYQQTPGQGLQFLFEYFSETQRNKGNFPGRFSGRQFSNSRSEMNVSTLELGDSALYLCASSSQGSSYNSPLHFGNGTRLTVT.

This clonotype was counted at least ten times. This chain links TRBV11-1 with TRBJ2-5; 7 positions agree with TRBD2. Germline values: CDR1 SGHAT, CDR2 FQDESV (reference sequence). The CDR3 loop spans 14 amino acids. V gave up 4 bases and J gave up 5 bases; unmatched junction bases: 7. DNA for the CDR3: TGTGCCAGCAGCTACAAGACTAGCCCCGAGACCCAGTACTTC. This codes for CASSYKTSPETQYF.

This clonotype was seen at least ten times. The CDR3 region is CASSYGGTGYEQYF. The CDR3 DNA follows: TGTGCCAGCAGTTATGGCGGGACCGGCTACGAGCAGTACTTC. The chain is built from TRBV6-6 and TRBJ2-7, with D perhaps matching TRBD2 (6 bases). The germline V gene has CDR1 MNHNY and CDR2 SVGAGI (reference sequence). The CDR3 has 14 residues. Trimming stripped 3 bases from V and 3 bases from J, with 12 bases between.

This clonotype has ten or more counts. J is TRBJ1-1 and V is TRBV12-3 or TRBV12-4; D remains ambiguous. The CDR3 consists of 12 residues. V was shortened by 10 bases and J by 4 bases, with 13 bases between the two germline ends. Written as DNA, the CDR3 is TGTGCCACCACGAGGGCGTCCACTGAAGCTTTCTTT. Translation: CATTRASTEAFF.

Ten or more counts support this clonotype. The J gene is TRBJ2-3, the V gene TRBV6-6; 8 bases agree with TRBD1. V lost 6 bases to trimming and J lost 2 bases; unmatched junction nucleotides: 7. CDR3 length: 15 amino acids. Germline assignment: CDR1 MNHNY and CDR2 SVGAGI (reference sequence). Here the CDR3 reads CASRPNRGATDTQYF. CDR3 coding DNA: TGTGCCAGCAGGCCGAACAGGGGGGCCACAGATACGCAGTATTTT.